One TCR beta chain is described in this entry. The entry originates in a study of T cell changes during pregnancy in multiple sclerosis. TCRdb's table, derived via immunoSEQ multiplex PCR, lists solely in-frame clones and lacks some. The sample shows 35,000 or so clones, roughly nine tenths of them seen only once. Germline-derived CDR1 and CDR2 are SNHLY and FYNNEI. This CDR3 comprises 14 residues. Trimming stripped 5 bases from V and 5 bases from J, with 13 bases between. The receptor's source is a female donor in good health, enrolled as a control in a pregnancy study. This material consisted of CD4+ T cells from peripheral blood mononuclear cells, taken after pregnancy. The V and J genes are TRBV2 and TRBJ1-3; D is unresolved. The CDR3 reads CASSREEKRNTIYF. The DNA for the CDR3 is TGTGCCAGCAGTAGAGAAGAGAAACGAAACACCATATATTTT. The full variable domain, in which reference TRBV2 and TRBJ1-3 provide the parts outside the CDR3, is EPEVTQTPSHQVTQMGQEVILRCVPISNHLYFYWYRQILGQKVEFLVSFYNNEISEKSEIFDDQFSVERPDGSNFTLKIRSTKLEDSAMYFCASSREEKRNTIYFGEGSWLTVV.